The 27 T cell receptor beta chains presented below share a single source sample, sequenced in a study of blood T cell repertoires in COVID-19. Generated by immunoSEQ multiplex PCR, the TCRdb table keeps only in-frame clones and is missing some. This sample carries approximately 230,000 clones, approximately 90% of them seen once, and the ten largest clones take about 2%. Sequencing used peripheral blood. The receptors derive from a young man who had recovered from COVID-19.

V usage is TRBV18 and J usage is TRBJ1-2, with D possibly matching TRBD1 (5 bases). The germline V gene has CDR1 KGHSH and CDR2 LQKENI. This CDR3 is built from 14 residues. With 3 bases removed from V and 4 bases from J, the gap between germline ends came to 12 bases. As DNA, the CDR3 is TGTGCCAGCTCACCTACAGGAGAGACCTATGGCTACACCTTC. It translates to CASSPTGETYGYTF.

The chain couples TRBV19 to TRBJ2-3; 8 nucleotides match TRBD1. CDR1 is LNHDA and CDR2 is SQIVND in the germline V gene (reference sequence). The CDR3 covers 14 residues. Germline trimming cut 5 bases from V and 7 bases from J; bases unmatched to any gene: 8. CDR3 protein: CASSPGQGENTQYF. The CDR3 DNA follows: TGTGCCAGTAGTCCAGGACAGGGTGAGAATACGCAGTATTTT.

J is TRBJ1-5 and V is TRBV7-6; D not certain. Germline V gene sequence: CDR1 SGHVS, CDR2 FNYEAQ. Trimming cost V 1 base and J 7 bases, with 8 bases left between them. The CDR3 runs to 13 residues. CDR3 loop: CASSLGDGQPQHF. The CDR3, as DNA: TGTGCCAGCAGCTTAGGAGACGGGCAGCCCCAGCATTTT.

The chain uses TRBV6-5 and TRBJ2-2, with D tentatively TRBD2 (6 bases). Germline lookup yields CDR1 MNHEY and CDR2 SVGAGI. CDR3 length: 15 residues. The V end lost 6 bases, the J end lost 0 bases, and 11 bases lay between the germline ends. The chain's CDR3 is CASSTGGANTGELFF. The CDR3, as DNA: TGTGCCAGCAGCACCGGAGGGGCGAACACCGGGGAGCTGTTTTTT.

This chain uses TRBV5-1 with TRBJ1-4, with a weak D call TRBD1 (6 bases). Germline CDR1 SGHRS, CDR2 YFSETQ. Trimming removed 3 bases at V and 8 bases at J, with 17 bases between. The CDR3 contains 15 residues. The CDR3 region has the DNA TGCGCCAGCAGCTCCTCAGGGGACGTTGGGGAAAAACTGTTTTTT. As protein: CASSSSGDVGEKLFF.

This clone was observed a handful of times. The chain recombines TRBV7-9 with TRBJ1-2; D not resolved. Germline assignment: CDR1 SEHNR and CDR2 FQNEAQ (reference sequence). The CDR3 runs to 13 residues. Trimming pared 3 bases from V and 1 base from J, leaving 6 bases between. As DNA, the CDR3 is TGTGCCAGCAGCTTCGGGAATAACTATGGCTACACCTTC. Amino acid sequence: CASSFGNNYGYTF.

V is TRBV12-3 or TRBV12-4 and J is TRBJ1-1; unclear D gene. The CDR3 spans 11 residues. V was cut by 0 bases and J by 7 bases, with 3 bases left in between. CDR3 in amino acids: CASSLAREAFF. CDR3 in DNA: TGTGCCAGCAGTTTAGCGCGTGAAGCTTTCTTT.

The rearrangement joins TRBV5-6 to TRBJ1-4, with D uncertain. Germline V gene lookup returns CDR1 SGHDT and CDR2 YYEEEE. V was shortened by 0 bases and J by 5 bases, with 8 bases between the two germline ends. The CDR3 covers 14 residues. Written as DNA, the CDR3 is TGTGCCAGCAGCTTGGTCGCCCGGAATGAAAAACTGTTTTTT. Translating it yields CASSLVARNEKLFF.

The chain carries TRBV10-3 and TRBJ2-6; D not certain. The CDR3 totals 18 residues. The V gene's germline CDR1 is ENHRY and CDR2 SYGVKD. The V gene lost 7 bases and the J gene lost 4 bases, with 23 bases spanning the gap. The DNA of the CDR3 is TGTGCCATCACCCCAATAGAGAGCACCCCGTTAGGGGCCAACGTCCTGACTTTC. This gives the protein CAITPIESTPLGANVLTF.

The rearrangement links TRBV7-8 to TRBJ1-2; no reliable D call. Trimming pared 5 bases from V and 8 bases from J, leaving 15 bases between. Germline CDR1 is SGHVS and CDR2 is FQNEAQ. The CDR3 is 13 amino acids. Here the CDR3 DNA reads TGTGCCAGCAGCGCCGCGGTTGGAGGAGGCTACACCTTC. Translation gives CASSAAVGGGYTF.

This chain links TRBV18 with TRBJ2-7, with 7 bases fitting TRBD1. This CDR3 spans 13 amino acids. Germline V gene lookup returns CDR1 KGHSH and CDR2 LQKENI. J was trimmed by 7 bases and V by 3 bases; bases with no gene match: 6. CDR3: CASSPGTEGEQYF. CDR3 sequence (DNA): TGTGCCAGCTCACCCGGGACAGAGGGTGAGCAGTACTTC.

The rearrangement links TRBV9 to TRBJ2-7; 14 bases line up with TRBD2. V shed 4 bases, J shed 3 bases, and the junction held 15 bases outside the gene matches. The CDR3 is 19 amino acids. The germline CDR1 and CDR2 sequences are SGDLS and YYNGEE. The CDR3 DNA is TGTGCCAGCAGCTCGAACCTCGGACTAGCGGGGGGTCGAAGCTACGAGCAGTACTTC. As protein: CASSSNLGLAGGRSYEQYF.

The chain couples TRBV24-1 to TRBJ2-5; TRBD2 agrees at 14 bases. J gave up 0 bases and V 1 base, and 3 bases lay outside the gene matches. The CDR3 consists of 18 residues. Per germline, CDR1 KGHDR and CDR2 SFDVKD. This CDR3 is CATSDFRTSGGNQETQYF. The CDR3 DNA reads as TGTGCCACCAGTGATTTTCGGACTAGCGGGGGGAACCAAGAGACCCAGTACTTC.

The chain recombines TRBV2 with TRBJ1-4; the D gene is possibly TRBD1 (5 bases). Trimming stripped 0 bases from V and 3 bases from J, with 11 bases between. The V gene's germline CDR1 is SNHLY and CDR2 FYNNEI. The CDR3 has 16 residues. The CDR3, as DNA: TGTGCCAGCAGTGAAGCGCAGGGTTATGCTAATGAAAAACTGTTTTTT. This encodes CASSEAQGYANEKLFF.

The chain is built from TRBV6-1 and TRBJ1-5; D gene uncertain. Germline loops: CDR1 MNHNS, CDR2 SASEGT. The CDR3 runs to 15 residues. V shed 6 bases and J shed 4 bases, with 16 bases lying between them. The CDR3 DNA is TGTGCCAGCAGCTCCGGGTCACTCGTAAATCAGCCCCAGCATTTT. It codes for CASSSGSLVNQPQHF.

The chain is built from TRBV29-1 and TRBJ2-5; weak D call: TRBD2 (6 bases). CDR1 and CDR2 from the germline V gene are SQVTM and ANQGSEA. The CDR3 has 14 residues. The ends were cut back, 3 bases at V and 5 bases at J, with 16 bases in the middle. CDR3 in DNA: TGCAGCGTTGATGGGCCGGCCGCGGGGGAGACCCAGTACTTC. Translated, it gives CSVDGPAAGETQYF. The full variable domain, its missing parts supplied by reference TRBV29-1 and TRBJ2-5, is SAVISQKPSRDICQRGTSLTIQCQVDSQVTMMFWYRQQPGQSLTLIATANQGSEATYESGFVIDKFPISRPNLTFSTLTVSNMSPEDSSIYLCSVDGPAAGETQYFGPGTRLLVL.

This clone came up once. Here the CDR3 reads CASGFIQGAGELFF. The CDR3 nucleotides are TGTGCCAGCGGATTCATACAGGGTGCCGGGGAGCTGTTTTTT. This chain joins TRBV27 and TRBJ2-2; tentatively, D is TRBD1 (6 bases). The CDR3 extends over 14 amino acids. V was pared by 8 bases and J by 6 bases, with 16 bases between. Germline lookup yields CDR1 MNHEY and CDR2 SMNVEV (reference sequence).

DNA for the CDR3: TGTGCTAGTGGTTCCGACAACCTCACAGATACGCAGTATTTT. It codes for CASGSDNLTDTQYF. The rearrangement links TRBV12-5 to TRBJ2-3; the D is unclear. The CDR3 loop spans 14 amino acids. Trimming shortened V by 4 bases and J by 2 bases, and 10 bases separated the two germline ends. The germline V gene has CDR1 LGHNT and CDR2 FRNRAP.

The chain uses TRBV6-5 and TRBJ1-2; D gene ambiguous. The germline V and J ends were trimmed by 0 bases and 5 bases, with 16 bases remaining between them. This CDR3 spans 16 amino acids. CDR1 MNHEY and CDR2 SVGAGI come from the germline V gene. CDR3 DNA sequence: TGTGCCAGCAGTTACTCTACAACCGGGGTGGTATATGGCTACACCTTC. Its translation is CASSYSTTGVVYGYTF.

The chain joins TRBV7-2 to TRBJ2-7, with 9 bases that match TRBD1. Germline V lookup: CDR1 SGHTA, CDR2 FQGNSA. CDR3 length: 14 amino acids. The V segment lost 5 bases and the J segment 4 bases; nucleotides outside the gene matches: 6. CDR3 sequence reads: CASSAAGTGYEQYF. Written as DNA, the CDR3 is TGTGCCAGCAGCGCTGCCGGGACAGGGTACGAGCAGTACTTC. The full variable domain, with the rest looked up from reference TRBV7-2 and TRBJ2-7, is GAGVSQSPSNKVTEKGKDVELRCDPISGHTALYWYRQSLGQGLEFLIYFQGNSAPDKSGLPSDRFSAERTGGSVSTLTIQRTQQEDSAVYLCASSAAGTGYEQYFGPGTRLTVT.

The rearrangement uses TRBV3-1 (or the pseudogene TRBV3-2) and TRBJ1-6, with TRBD1 matching over 7 bases. This CDR3 is 15 amino acids long. CDR1 and CDR2 from the germline V gene are LGHDT and YNNKEL (reference sequence). Losses at the gene ends were 5 bases for V and 5 bases for J; bases not matched to a gene: 6. This chain's CDR3 is CASSDTTGNNSPLHF. The CDR3 bases are TGTGCCAGCAGCGACACGACAGGGAATAATTCACCCCTCCACTTT.

This chain links TRBV27 with TRBJ2-3; D is ambiguous. The CDR3 consists of 15 residues. Trimming stripped 1 base from V and 3 bases from J, with 11 bases between. Per germline, CDR1 MNHEY and CDR2 SMNVEV (reference sequence). CDR3 in amino acids: CASSLLSTVTDTQYF. The CDR3 nucleotides are TGTGCCAGCAGTTTATTGAGTACGGTGACAGATACGCAGTATTTT.

This clone was seen more than once but under ten times. The chain joins TRBV19 to TRBJ2-7, with D unclear. With 0 bases removed from V and 6 bases from J, the gap between germline ends came to 6 bases. The length of the CDR3 is 12 residues. CDR1 and CDR2 from the germline V gene are LNHDA and SQIVND (reference sequence). The CDR3 loop is CASSIDRREQYF. CDR3 DNA: TGTGCCAGTAGTATAGACAGGCGCGAGCAGTACTTC.

J is TRBJ2-5 and V is TRBV11-2, with D possibly being TRBD1 (5 bases). This CDR3 region has 13 residues. The V and J ends lost 1 base and 5 bases respectively, with 8 bases between them. Per germline, CDR1 SGHAT and CDR2 FQNNGV. The CDR3 sequence: CASSLAGSETQYF. In DNA, the CDR3 is TGTGCCAGCAGCTTAGCAGGGTCGGAGACCCAGTACTTC.

The V and J genes are TRBV4-2 and TRBJ2-1; 8 positions agree with TRBD2. The CDR3 has 16 amino acids. V trimming: 4 bases; J trimming: 1 base; junction bases outside the gene matches: 6. Germline V gene sequence: CDR1 LGHNA, CDR2 YNFKEQ. The chain's CDR3 is CASSRSGAGSYNEQFF. CDR3 DNA sequence: TGTGCCAGCAGCCGTAGCGGGGCGGGGTCCTACAATGAGCAGTTCTTC.

The V and J genes are TRBV5-8 and TRBJ2-1; 9 bases line up with TRBD2. From germline, CDR1 is SGHTS and CDR2 YDEGEE. J lost 7 bases, V lost 0 bases, and 5 bases had no gene match. There are 15 residues in the CDR3. The CDR3 DNA is TGTGCCAGCAGCTTGGAGGTAGCGGGGGTAAATGAGCAGTTCTTC. It codes for CASSLEVAGVNEQFF.

The rearrangement uses TRBV10-3 and TRBJ1-4; 10 bases line up with TRBD1. The V segment lost 3 bases and the J segment 7 bases; nucleotides outside the gene matches: 2. This CDR3 is built from 14 residues. CDR1 is ENHRY, CDR2 SYGVKD, per germline. The CDR3 DNA sequence: TGTGCCATCAGTGACAGGACAGGGGGTGAAAAACTGTTTTTT. Its protein is CAISDRTGGEKLFF.